This T cell receptor beta chain came from a study of spatial heterogeneity in lung cancer. A few counts support this clonotype. Time point in this sample: sample taken at primary tumor resection. The CDR3 loop spans 14 amino acids. Per germline, CDR1 MNHEY and CDR2 SMNVEV (reference sequence). Trimming cost V 5 bases and J 12 bases; bases outside gene matches: 13. A single record per CDR3 protein comes from TCRdb applying MiXCR to the 5' RACE reads. The sample shows more than 80,000 distinct CDR3 sequences, 12% of them seen only once. The TCR originated in a male donor with early-stage non-small cell lung cancer. This material consisted of PBMCs, taken at surgery. The chain couples TRBV27 to TRBJ2-7, with TRBD2 matching over 10 bases. The CDR3 DNA reads TGTGCCAGCAGTCGCCACAGCGGGGGGGGAGCGTGGTACTTC. It translates to CASSRHSGGGAWYF.